This T cell receptor beta chain came from a study of PD-1 blockade in mismatch repair-deficient tumors. Trimming removed 8 bases from V and 0 bases from J; junction bases left unmatched: 3. From germline, CDR1 is MDHEN and CDR2 SYDVKM. The CDR3 runs 14 residues. Using immunoSEQ multiplex PCR, the repertoire was profiled, and TCRdb retains in-frame clones only, with some absent. Of approximately 16,000 clones in the sample, 84% were seen once. The TCR-sequenced patients were three responders to pembrolizumab. The genes are TRBV28 and TRBJ2-7, with 11 bases fitting TRBD2. Sequenced here: PBMCs, sampled before pembrolizumab treatment. The TCR originated in an adult with mismatch repair-deficient cancer. The CDR3 nucleotides read TGTGCCAGCCGACTAGCGGGAAGCTCCTACGAGCAGTACTTC. Its protein is CASRLAGSSYEQYF.